This T cell receptor beta chain was sequenced during a study of T cells after yellow fever vaccination. General observations from the study: Reappearance after the booster was seen for most primary-vaccination clones, at roughly 96% CD4 and 85% to 90% CD8. Relatively few clonotypes were ones that appeared in both CD4 and CD8 compartments.

UMIs were added to TCR cDNA along with a universal primer site when it was made by 5'RACE template switching. TCRdb analysed the 5' RACE reads with MiXCR anew, one entry per CDR3 protein. The profile shows roughly 400,000 distinct CDR3 sequences, around 19% of them singletons. About this clonotype itself: Antigen specificity is unknown.

Germline V gene sequence: CDR1 SGHRS, CDR2 YFSETQ. The CDR3 length is 13 residues. The ends lost 7 bases at V and 4 bases at J; junction bases unmatched: 6. The chain employs TRBV5-1 and TRBJ2-5; 8 nucleotides line up with TRBD2. Specimen: PBMCs, collected before the yellow fever booster vaccination. The sequence derives from a man between 18 and 29 years old who received the YFV17D yellow fever vaccine. As DNA, the CDR3 is TGCGCCAGCCGGTGGAGCGGGGGAGAGACCCAGTACTTC. It specifies CASRWSGGETQYF.